The clone carrying this TCR beta chain was found once. The data originate from a study of blood T cell repertoires in COVID-19. Study-wide background: The samples span acute and convalescent COVID-19 from the United States, Italy and Spain. The analysed material was cDNA or gDNA that came from T cells, B-cell-depleted T cells, or PBMCs.

Authors' analysis steps: Amplification of reference gene primers was used by the study to estimate nucleated cell counts. This table comes from immunoSEQ multiplex PCR, and its TCRdb copy is limited to in-frame clones, with some not included. That table supplies the V and J calls and clone size; D and trimming were determined from the DNA. The profile shows 100,000 or so clones, around 82% of them singletons. Trimming took 3 bases from V and 9 from J, leaving 12 bases between them. The germline V gene has CDR1 LGHDT and CDR2 YNNKEL (reference sequence). The CDR3 extends over 13 amino acids. This TCR derives from a man between 65 and 80 years old with active or convalescent COVID-19. The sequenced material came from peripheral blood. The chain carries TRBV3-1 (or the pseudogene TRBV3-2) and TRBJ2-1; maybe TRBD1 (6 bases). The CDR3 is CASSHLNRVEQFF. In nucleotides, the CDR3 is TGTGCCAGCAGCCACCTAAACAGGGTTGAGCAGTTCTTC.